This is a list of T cell receptor beta chains from one sample in a study of spatial heterogeneity in lung cancer. TCRdb re-analysed the 5' RACE reads in MiXCR, keeping a single row per CDR3 protein. The repertoire holds more than 80,000 distinct CDR3 sequences, with less than 15% as singletons. The material sequenced was PBMCs, taken at surgery. These receptors all come from a male donor with early-stage non-small cell lung cancer. The CDR3 runs from the conserved cysteine through the conserved F or W. A D gene is named only where the DNA matches it firmly. For some rows the clone size is stated as once, few or many, or as a class when expanded; others skip it.

>few|TRBD1|TRBV11-2|TRBJ2-4
TGTGCCAGCAGCCATCCCCCCACAGGGGGCAAAAACATTCAGTACTTC
CASSHPPTGGKNIQYF
>NA|TRBD2|TRBV7-2|TRBJ2-3
TGTGCCAGCAGCTTCCCGACTAGCGGGTACCCCACGGGTACGCAGTATTTT
CASSFPTSGYPTGTQYF
>few|TRBD1|TRBV6-2/TRBV6-3|TRBJ1-5
TGTGCCAGTGCGACGGGACAGGTCAATCAGCCCCAGCATTTT
CASATGQVNQPQHF
>NA|TRBD1|TRBV6-5|TRBJ1-1
TGTGCCAGCAGTTACTCGATGGGACAGGGATGGGCTTTCTTT
CASSYSMGQGWAFF
>NA|TRBD1|TRBV29-1|TRBJ2-4
TGCAGCGGGACAGGGGCCAAAAACATTCAGTACTTC
CSGTGAKNIQYF
>many|TRBD2|TRBV5-1|TRBJ2-1
TGCGCCAGCAGCTCCTGGGGGGGCAATGAGCAGTTCTTC
CASSSWGGNEQFF
>NA|TRBD1|TRBV25-1|TRBJ1-5
TGTGCCAGCAGTGAAAGTGGGACAGGGAAAGGCCAGCCCCAGCATTTT
CASSESGTGKGQPQHF
>many|NA|TRBV7-9|TRBJ2-7
TGTGCCAGCAGCTTAGAAGGCCAGTACGAGCAGTACTTC
CASSLEGQYEQYF
>few|TRBD2|TRBV4-1|TRBJ2-5
TGCGCCAGCAGCCAAGTCGGGAGGGGCTCAGGAGAGACCCAGTACTTC
CASSQVGRGSGETQYF
>few|NA|TRBV12-3/TRBV12-4|TRBJ2-7
TGTGCCAGCACCTTCGAAGGGGTGCGGTCCTACGAGCAGTACTTC
CASTFEGVRSYEQYF
>NA|NA|TRBV6-8|TRBJ2-7
TGTGCCAGCACTCCCTCCACCTACGAGCAGTACTTC
CASTPSTYEQYF
>NA|NA|TRBV4-2|TRBJ2-3
TGTGCCAGCAGCCTAGGACAATTATTCACAGATACGCAGTATTTT
CASSLGQLFTDTQYF
>NA|NA|TRBV10-3|TRBJ2-2
TGTGCCATCAGTGAGTGGGAGGACACCGGGGAGCTGTTTTTT
CAISEWEDTGELFF
>NA|TRBD1|TRBV5-1|TRBJ2-7
TGCGCCAGCAGCTACCAAACCGGGACAGTCTACGAGCAGTACTTC
CASSYQTGTVYEQYF
>NA|TRBD2|TRBV12-3/TRBV12-4|TRBJ2-5
TGTGCCAGCAGTTTACCCCAACTAGCGGGGGGGCCGGAGACCCAGTACTTC
CASSLPQLAGGPETQYF
>few|NA|TRBV7-2|TRBJ1-2
TGTGCCAGCAGCTTTACAGGGAGGGATAACTATGGCTACACCTTC
CASSFTGRDNYGYTF
>few|NA|TRBV28|TRBJ1-6
TGTGCCAGCCTGAGGTTTCGTAACAATTCACCCCTCCACTTT
CASLRFRNNSPLHF
>NA|NA|TRBV29-1|TRBJ2-4
TGCAGCGTTGATCGGGCGGAAAACATTCAGTACTTC
CSVDRAENIQYF
>NA|TRBD1|TRBV7-2|TRBJ1-4
TGTGCCAGCAGCTTAGTTGCGACAGGGGGGGAAAAACTGTTTTTT
CASSLVATGGEKLFF
>many|NA|TRBV7-9|TRBJ2-7
TGTGCCAGCAGCCGGACCGGGAACGAGCAGTACTTC
CASSRTGNEQYF
>many|NA|TRBV25-1|TRBJ2-5
TGTGCCAGCTGCCGGAGGGAGACCCAGTACTTC
CASCRRETQYF
>many|TRBD2|TRBV28|TRBJ2-2
TGTGCCAGCAGCCGGACTAGCGGGGGGGCAACCGGGGAGCTGTTTTTT
CASSRTSGGATGELFF
>many|NA|TRBV12-3/TRBV12-4|TRBJ1-5
TGTGCCAGCACCTCGTCGGAGGCACCAAATCAGCCCCAGCATTTT
CASTSSEAPNQPQHF
>NA|NA|TRBV7-2|TRBJ2-5
TGTGCCAGCAGTACCACCGGGACGCAAGCAGAGACCCAGTACTTC
CASSTTGTQAETQYF
>few|TRBD1|TRBV20-1|TRBJ1-6
TGCAGTGCTCGGACAGGGGTTGATTCACCCCTCCACTTT
CSARTGVDSPLHF
>few|NA|TRBV7-2|TRBJ2-4
TGTGCCAGCAGCTTAGAACTAAAAAACATTCAGTACTTC
CASSLELKNIQYF
>many|TRBD2|TRBV29-1|TRBJ2-1
TGCAGCGTTCCTAGCGGGAGCTCCTACAATGAGCAGTTCTTC
CSVPSGSSYNEQFF
>NA|NA|TRBV7-6|TRBJ2-7
TGTGCCAGCAGCTTAGAGGGATACACCTCCTACGAGCAGTACTTC
CASSLEGYTSYEQYF
>many|NA|TRBV28|TRBJ2-3
TGTGCCAGCAGTTTATACGAGGGTCCCGAGAAGGTCACAGATACGCAGTATTTT
CASSLYEGPEKVTDTQYF
>few|NA|TRBV5-6|TRBJ2-2
TGTGCCAGCAGCCGCCGGTCGGGGGCAAGAACCGGGGAGCTGTTTTTT
CASSRRSGARTGELFF
>NA|NA|TRBV19|TRBJ2-1
TGTGCCACTAGTCAGGGATTCTACAATGAGCAGTTCTTC
CATSQGFYNEQFF
>NA|TRBD1|TRBV20-1|TRBJ1-5
TGCAGTGCTAGAGAGAGAAGACTCACAGGGGATCAGCCCCAGCATTTT
CSARERRLTGDQPQHF
>NA|TRBD2|TRBV20-1|TRBJ2-3
TGCAGTGCTAGACCGACTAGCGGGAATTCAGATACGCAGTATTTT
CSARPTSGNSDTQYF